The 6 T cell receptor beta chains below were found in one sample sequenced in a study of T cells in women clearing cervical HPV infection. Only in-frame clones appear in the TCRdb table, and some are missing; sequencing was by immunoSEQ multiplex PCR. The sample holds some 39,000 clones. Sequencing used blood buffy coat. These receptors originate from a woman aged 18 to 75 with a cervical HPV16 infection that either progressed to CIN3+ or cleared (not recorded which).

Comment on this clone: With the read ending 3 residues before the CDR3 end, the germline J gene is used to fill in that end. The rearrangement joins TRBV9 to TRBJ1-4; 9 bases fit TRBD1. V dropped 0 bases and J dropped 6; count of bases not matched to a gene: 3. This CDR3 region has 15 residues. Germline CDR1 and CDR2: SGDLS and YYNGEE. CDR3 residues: CASSVGQGDYEKLFF. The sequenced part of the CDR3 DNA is TGTGCCAGCAGCGTAGGACAGGGGGATTATGAAAAA.

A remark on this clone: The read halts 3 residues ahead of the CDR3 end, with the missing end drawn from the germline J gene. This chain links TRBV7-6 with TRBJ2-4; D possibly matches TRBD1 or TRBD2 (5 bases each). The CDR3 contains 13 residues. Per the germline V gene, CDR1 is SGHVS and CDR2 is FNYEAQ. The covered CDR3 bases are TGTGCCAGCAGCTTAAACTCAGTGAGGGGT. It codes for CASSLNSVRG. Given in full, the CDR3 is CASSLNSVRGQYF.

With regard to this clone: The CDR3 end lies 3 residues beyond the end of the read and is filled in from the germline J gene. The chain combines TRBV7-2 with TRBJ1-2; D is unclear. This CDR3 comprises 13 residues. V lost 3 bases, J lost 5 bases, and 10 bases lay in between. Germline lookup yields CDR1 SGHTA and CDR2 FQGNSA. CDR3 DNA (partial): TGTGCCAGCAGCTTTTATGCGAGATATGGC. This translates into CASSFYARYG. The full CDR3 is CASSFYARYGYTF. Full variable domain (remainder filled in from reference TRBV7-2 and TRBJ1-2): GAGVSQSPSNKVTEKGKDVELRCDPISGHTALYWYRQSLGQGLEFLIYFQGNSAPDKSGLPSDRFSAERTGGSVSTLTIQRTQQEDSAVYLCASSFYARYGYTFGSGTRLTVV.

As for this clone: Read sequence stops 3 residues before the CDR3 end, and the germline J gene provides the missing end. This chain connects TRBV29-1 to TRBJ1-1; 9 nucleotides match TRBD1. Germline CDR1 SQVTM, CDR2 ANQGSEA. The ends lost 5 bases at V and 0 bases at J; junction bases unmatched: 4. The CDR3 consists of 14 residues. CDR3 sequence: CSVNRGLMNTEAFF. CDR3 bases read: TGCAGCGTTAACAGGGGGCTCATGAACACTGAA.

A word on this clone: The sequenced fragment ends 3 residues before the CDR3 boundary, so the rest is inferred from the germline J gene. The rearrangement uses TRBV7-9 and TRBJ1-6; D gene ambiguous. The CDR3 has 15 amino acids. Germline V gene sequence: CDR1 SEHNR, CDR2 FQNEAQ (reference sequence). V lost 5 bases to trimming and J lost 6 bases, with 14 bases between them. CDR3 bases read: TGTGCCAGCAGCCCAGACACTAGTCTTAATTCACCC. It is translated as CASSPDTSLNSP. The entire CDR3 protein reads CASSPDTSLNSPLHF.

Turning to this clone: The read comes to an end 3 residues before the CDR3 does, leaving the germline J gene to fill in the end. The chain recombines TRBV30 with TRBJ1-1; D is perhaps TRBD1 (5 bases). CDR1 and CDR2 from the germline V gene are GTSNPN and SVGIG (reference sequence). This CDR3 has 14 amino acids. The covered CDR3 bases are TGTGCCTGGAGTAGGCCAGGGAGGGGATCTCCA. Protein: CAWSRPGRGSP. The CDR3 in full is CAWSRPGRGSPAFF. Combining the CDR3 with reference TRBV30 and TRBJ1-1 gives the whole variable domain SQTIHQWPATLVQPVGSPLSLECTVEGTSNPNLYWYRQAAGRGLQLLFYSVGIGQISSEVPQNLSASRPQDRQFILSSKKLLLSDSGFYLCAWSRPGRGSPAFFGQGTRLTVV.